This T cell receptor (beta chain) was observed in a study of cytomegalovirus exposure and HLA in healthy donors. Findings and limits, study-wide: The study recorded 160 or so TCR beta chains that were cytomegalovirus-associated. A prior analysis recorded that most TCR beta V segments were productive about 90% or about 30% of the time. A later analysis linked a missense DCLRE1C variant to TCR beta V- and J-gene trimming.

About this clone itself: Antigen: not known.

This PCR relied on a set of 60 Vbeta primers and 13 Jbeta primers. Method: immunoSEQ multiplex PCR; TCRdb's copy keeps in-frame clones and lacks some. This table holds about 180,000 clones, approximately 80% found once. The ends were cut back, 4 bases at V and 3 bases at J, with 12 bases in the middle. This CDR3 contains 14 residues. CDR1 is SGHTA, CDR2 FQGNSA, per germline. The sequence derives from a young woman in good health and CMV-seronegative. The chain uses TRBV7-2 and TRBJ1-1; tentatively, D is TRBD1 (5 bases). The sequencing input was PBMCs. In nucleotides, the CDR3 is TGTGCCAGCAGCTACCTTGGAGGGGACACTGAAGCTTTCTTT. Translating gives CASSYLGGDTEAFF.